This entry is about one T cell receptor beta chain. The table lists this clonotype with a few counts. No antigen is known for it. Nothing much larger sits one base from this clone, and base qualities are not available. The germline V gene gives CDR1 as MNHNS and CDR2 as SASEGT. Germline trimming amounts to 2 bases on V and 1 base on J, with 15 as the count of junction bases outside the gene matches. From the cysteine up to the phenylalanine, the CDR3 has a length of 19 residues. The sequence is cut down to CDR3 DNA, 57 bases in frame from base 1. The treatment or condition label of this sample denotes: live attenuated yellow fever vaccine strain. PBMCs were isolated from peripheral blood using a standard Ficoll-Paque protocol. CD4 and CD8 T-cell fractions were isolated with Dynabeads CD4 and CD8 positive selection kits. TriZol was used to extract RNA from bulk PBMCs, from CD4 and CD8 fractions, and from dextramer-positive and dextramer-negative fractions.

Synthesis of TCR cDNA relied on 5'RACE template switching, a step that introduced a universal primer site along with unique molecular identifiers. Priming for cDNA synthesis came from both the TCR alpha and TCR beta constant segments. Two PCR steps were used to amplify libraries, with sample barcodes and sequencing adapters being added in the second step. Sequencing of libraries was performed on Illumina HiSeq 2500 (2x100 bp) or NovaSeq (2x150 bp). Regarding the original processing steps: Demultiplexing of reads and collapsing into UMI consensus sequences were performed with MIGEC, and V(D)J alignment was carried out with MiXCR. Clonotypes responding to the vaccine were identified with edgeR on replicate PBMC samples, with the criteria of FDR below 0.01 and a log2 fold change above 5 up to day 15. Bulk clonotypes were assigned CD4 or CD8 identity according to which sequenced CD4 or CD8 repertoire held them at higher abundance. TCRdb reanalyzed the raw reads on its own, using fastp at Q25 for trimming and MiXCR for clone calling, and kept in-frame beta chains. Identical CDR3 protein sequences are pooled into one entry, listed with their most common genes and DNA. TCRdb, not the original authors, processed these V and J calls. This sample gives about 160,000 distinct CDR3 sequences in total; more than 5.5% of them show up just once. The ten largest clones represent more than 2.5% of the sample.

This sample stems from a study of T cells after yellow fever vaccination (dated by TCRdb to the late 2010s). Regarding the study in general: The SMART-Seq v4 Ultra Low Input RNA kit was used to prepare libraries from fractions with low cell numbers. Two healthy male donors, one aged 18 to 30 and one aged 30 to 40 years, made up the cohort. To track T-cell clones before and after primary and booster YFV17D yellow fever vaccination, bulk TCR alpha and beta repertoires were sequenced longitudinally. Blood was collected at multiple timepoints before and after primary and secondary immunization, and bulk PBMC replicates and cell subsets were isolated. Results and caveats for the whole study, not just this receptor: Computational filtering was required because FACS-sorted repertoires could contain abundant contaminating clonotypes from the bulk population. Compared with the primary T-cell response, the secondary T-cell response was weaker but faster, peaking on day 5 rather than day 15. Most clones expanded after primary vaccination (almost 97% of CD4 and 70% to 90% of CD8) were re-detected after the booster, suggesting that broad memory maintenance occurred. A small share of clonotypes occurred in both CD4 and CD8 compartments, likely arising from convergent recombination. Because only a couple of donors were included in the study, the extent to which the findings can be generalized is limited.

The chain is assembled from TRBV6-1 and TRBJ2-5, with 8 bases in between that match TRBD1. This sample comprised CD4+ T cells sorted from PBMCs, obtained less than 6 days after the first yellow fever vaccination. The source of this sequence is a man between 18 and 35 years old who received the YFV17D yellow fever vaccine. The CDR3 sequence is CASSERAGGMGARQETQYF. The DNA sequence is given as TGTGCCAGCAGTGAACGGGCAGGGGGCATGGGTGCCCGCCAAGAGACCCAGTACTTC.